The clone carrying this T cell receptor beta chain came up once. Its antigen is unknown. These data originate in a study of blood T cells in healthy people across ages. Study-wide results and caveats: The study found more naive CD4+ cells and higher diversity in long-lived than aged donors.

The use of a sample-barcoded 5' primer and a J-beta primer mix characterized a second PCR of roughly 7 to 11 cycles. TCRdb re-analysed the 5' RACE reads in MiXCR, keeping a single row per CDR3 protein. The sample includes roughly 730,000 distinct CDR3 sequences, roughly three fifths seen only once; the top ten take 20% to 30%. Germline V gene sequence: CDR1 SGHTA, CDR2 FQGTGA. Trimming left V 5 bases short and J 7 bases short, with 17 bases between. This CDR3 has 15 residues. The TCR sequence derives from a man aged 40-50 years in good health. Sequencing used blood. The J gene is TRBJ1-4, the V gene TRBV7-3, with a tentative D call TRBD1 (6 bases). The CDR3 protein is CASSIDRPKSEKLFF. In nucleotides, the CDR3 is TGTGCCAGCAGCATAGACAGGCCCAAATCTGAAAAACTGTTTTTT.